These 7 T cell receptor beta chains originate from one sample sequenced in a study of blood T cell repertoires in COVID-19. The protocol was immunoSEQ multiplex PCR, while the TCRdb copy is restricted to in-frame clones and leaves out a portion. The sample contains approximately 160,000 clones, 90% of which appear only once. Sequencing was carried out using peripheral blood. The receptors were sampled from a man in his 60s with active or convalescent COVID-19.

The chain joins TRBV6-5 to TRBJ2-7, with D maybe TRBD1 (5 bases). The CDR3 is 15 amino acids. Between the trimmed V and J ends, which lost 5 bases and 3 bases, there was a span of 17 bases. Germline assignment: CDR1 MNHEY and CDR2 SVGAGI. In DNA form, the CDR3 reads TGTGCCAGCAGTAAGGGGCAAGACTCACACTACGAGCAGTACTTC. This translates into CASSKGQDSHYEQYF.

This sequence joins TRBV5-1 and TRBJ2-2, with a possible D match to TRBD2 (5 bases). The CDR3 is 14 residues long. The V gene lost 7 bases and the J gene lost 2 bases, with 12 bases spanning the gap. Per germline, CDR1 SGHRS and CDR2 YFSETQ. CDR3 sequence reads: CASDKPGNTGELFF. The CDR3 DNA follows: TGCGCCAGCGACAAACCGGGAAACACCGGGGAGCTGTTTTTT.

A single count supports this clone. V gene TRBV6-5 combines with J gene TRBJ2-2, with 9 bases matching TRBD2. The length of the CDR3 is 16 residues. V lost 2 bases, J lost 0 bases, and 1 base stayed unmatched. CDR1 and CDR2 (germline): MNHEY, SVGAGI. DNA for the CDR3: TGTGCCAGCAGTTACGGCGGGGGGGCGAACACCGGGGAGCTGTTTTTT. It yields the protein CASSYGGGANTGELFF.

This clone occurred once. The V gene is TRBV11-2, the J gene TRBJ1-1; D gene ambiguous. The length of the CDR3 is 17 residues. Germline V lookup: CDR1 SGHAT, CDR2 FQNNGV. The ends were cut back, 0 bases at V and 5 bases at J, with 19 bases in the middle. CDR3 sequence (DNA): TGTGCCAGCAGCTTAGATCACCGGGAAGATTGGGTGACTGAAGCTTTCTTT. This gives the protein CASSLDHREDWVTEAFF.

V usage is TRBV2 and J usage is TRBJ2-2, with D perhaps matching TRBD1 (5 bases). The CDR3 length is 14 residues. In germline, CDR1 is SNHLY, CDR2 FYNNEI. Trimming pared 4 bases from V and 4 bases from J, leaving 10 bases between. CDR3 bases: TGTGCCAGCAGTGGACAGACAATCACCGGGGAGCTGTTTTTT. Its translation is CASSGQTITGELFF.

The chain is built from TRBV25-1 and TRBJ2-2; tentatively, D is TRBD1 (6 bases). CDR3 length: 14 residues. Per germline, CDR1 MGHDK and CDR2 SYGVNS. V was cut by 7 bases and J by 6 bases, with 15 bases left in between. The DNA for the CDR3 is TGTGCCAGCACCGAGACAGGTTTTGCCGGGGAGCTGTTTTTT. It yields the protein CASTETGFAGELFF.

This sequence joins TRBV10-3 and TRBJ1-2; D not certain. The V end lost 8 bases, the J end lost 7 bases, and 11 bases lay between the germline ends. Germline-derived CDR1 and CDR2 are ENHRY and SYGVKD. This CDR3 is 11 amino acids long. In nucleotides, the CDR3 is TGTGCCATCCCCTCGGGTTCTGGCTACACCTTC. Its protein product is CAIPSGSGYTF.